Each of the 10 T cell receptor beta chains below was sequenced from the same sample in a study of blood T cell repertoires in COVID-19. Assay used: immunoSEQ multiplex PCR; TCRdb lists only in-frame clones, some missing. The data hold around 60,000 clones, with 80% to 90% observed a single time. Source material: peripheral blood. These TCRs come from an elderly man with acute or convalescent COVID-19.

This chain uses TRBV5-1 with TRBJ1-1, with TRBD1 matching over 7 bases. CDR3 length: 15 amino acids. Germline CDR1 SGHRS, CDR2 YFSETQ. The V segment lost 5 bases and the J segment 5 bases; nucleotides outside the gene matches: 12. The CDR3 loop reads CASSTPDRRRTEAFF. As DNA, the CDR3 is TGCGCCAGCAGTACCCCGGACAGGCGCAGGACTGAAGCTTTCTTT.

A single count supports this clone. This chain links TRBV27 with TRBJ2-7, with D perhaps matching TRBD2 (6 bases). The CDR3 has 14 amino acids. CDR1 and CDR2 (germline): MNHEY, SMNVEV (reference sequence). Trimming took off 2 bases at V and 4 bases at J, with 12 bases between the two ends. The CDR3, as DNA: TGTGCCAGCAGTTTAGCGGGGCGTCTGTACGAGCAGTACTTC. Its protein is CASSLAGRLYEQYF.

CDR3: CASSEGRSPLHF. For the CDR3, the DNA is TGTGCCAGCAGTGAAGGCAGATCACCCCTCCACTTT. The gene calls are TRBV2 and TRBJ1-6; D gene ambiguous. V lost 1 base and J 10 bases, leaving 5 bases between the germline ends. From germline, CDR1 is SNHLY and CDR2 FYNNEI. The CDR3 contains 12 residues.

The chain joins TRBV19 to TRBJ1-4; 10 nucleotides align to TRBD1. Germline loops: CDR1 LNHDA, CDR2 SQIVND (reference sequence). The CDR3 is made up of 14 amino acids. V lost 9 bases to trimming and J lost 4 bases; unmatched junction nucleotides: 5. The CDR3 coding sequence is TGTGCCAGCACGGGACAGGGGTTTAATGAAAAACTGTTTTTT. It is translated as CASTGQGFNEKLFF.

The CDR3 loop is CASSLRLGGGNTIYF. In DNA form, the CDR3 reads TGTGCCAGCAGTTTACGGCTAGGAGGTGGAAACACCATATATTTT. The chain is built from TRBV27 and TRBJ1-3; D uncertain. CDR3 length: 15 amino acids. Trimming took off 2 bases at V and 3 bases at J, with 11 bases between the two ends. Germline V gives CDR1 MNHEY, CDR2 SMNVEV (reference sequence).

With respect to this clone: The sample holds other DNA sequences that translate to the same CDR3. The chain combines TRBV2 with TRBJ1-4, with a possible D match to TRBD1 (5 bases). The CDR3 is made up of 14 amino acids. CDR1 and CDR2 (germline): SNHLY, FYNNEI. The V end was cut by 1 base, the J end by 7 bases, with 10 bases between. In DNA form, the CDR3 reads TGTGCCAGCAGTGAAGTTCAGGGAGGTGAAAAACTGTTTTTT. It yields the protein CASSEVQGGEKLFF.

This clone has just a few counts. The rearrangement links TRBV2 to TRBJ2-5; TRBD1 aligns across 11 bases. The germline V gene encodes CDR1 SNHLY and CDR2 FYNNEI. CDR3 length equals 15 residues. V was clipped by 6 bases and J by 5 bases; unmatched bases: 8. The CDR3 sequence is CASRSDRGLWETQYF. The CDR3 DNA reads TGTGCCAGCAGGTCGGACAGGGGGCTATGGGAGACCCAGTACTTC.

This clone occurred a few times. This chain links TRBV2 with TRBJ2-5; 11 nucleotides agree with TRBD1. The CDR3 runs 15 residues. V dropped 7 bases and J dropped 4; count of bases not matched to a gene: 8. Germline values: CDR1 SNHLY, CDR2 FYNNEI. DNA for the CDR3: TGTGCCAGCACTCTCGGGACAGGGGGTTTAGAGACCCAGTACTTC. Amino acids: CASTLGTGGLETQYF.

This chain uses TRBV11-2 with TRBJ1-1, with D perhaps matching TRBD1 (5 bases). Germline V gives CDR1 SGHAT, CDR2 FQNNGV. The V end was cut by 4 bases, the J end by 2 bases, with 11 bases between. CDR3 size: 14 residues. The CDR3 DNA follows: TGTGCCAGCAGCTACGACAGTCATAACACTGAAGCTTTCTTT. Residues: CASSYDSHNTEAFF.

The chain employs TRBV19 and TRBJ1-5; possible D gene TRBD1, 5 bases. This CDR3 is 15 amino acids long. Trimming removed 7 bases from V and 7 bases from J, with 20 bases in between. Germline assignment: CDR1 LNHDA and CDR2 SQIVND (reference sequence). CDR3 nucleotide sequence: TGTGCCAGTACCATGGGGCGGTCGAACCGGCAGCCCCAGCATTTT. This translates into CASTMGRSNRQPQHF.